A few counts support the clone carrying this T cell receptor (beta chain). Its target is not known. This CDR3 contains 16 residues. CDR1 and CDR2 (germline): LGHNA, YNFKEQ. V trimming: 3 bases; J trimming: 5 bases; junction bases outside the gene matches: 10. These data belong to a study of blood T cells in healthy people across ages. Whole-study findings and limits: Observed TCR beta diversity showed a strong correlation with the percentage of naive T cells as measured by flow cytometry.

A J-beta primer mix and a sample-barcoded 5' primer were used in a second PCR of about 7 to 11 cycles. Each sample provided no less than 2.5 million CDR3-containing paired-end reads. TCRdb analysed the 5' RACE reads with MiXCR anew, one entry per CDR3 protein. This repertoire shows 1.5 million to 2 million distinct CDR3 sequences, about 31% found once; its top ten account for about 11%. The TCR comes from a woman in her twenties or thirties in good health. The J gene is TRBJ1-5, the V gene TRBV4-2, with 7 bases that match TRBD1. Sequenced: blood. This CDR3 reads CASSQNGDRPYQPQHF. CDR3 bases: TGTGCCAGCAGCCAGAATGGGGACAGACCGTATCAGCCCCAGCATTTT.